Here is one T cell receptor beta chain with its context. Its antigen has not been determined. The sample holds no much larger clone one base away, and base qualities are not on file. TCRbeta CDR3 regions were amplified from genomic DNA using the immunoSEQ Assay, a bias-controlled multiplex PCR. Concerning the study's data processing: The number of nucleated cells in each sample was estimated from the amplification of reference gene primers within the assay. Sequence reads were collapsed and filtered to measure the absolute abundance of every unique TCRbeta CDR3 rearrangement. For each sample, productive Simpson clonality was calculated as the square root of Simpson's diversity index over productive rearrangements. TCRdb stores this immuneACCESS table with in-frame sequences only. Part of the clones is absent; in the studies checked, under half of the shortfall reflects unresolved V genes, and no reason is known for the rest. The V and J calls and clone size come from that table; D and trimming were worked out from the DNA. The sample table lists about 21,000 clones, roughly 86% of them with a count of one. Approximately 16% of the sample rests with the top ten.

The CDR3, from cysteine to phenylalanine, totals 13 residues. Kept here is only the CDR3 DNA, which spans 39 bases and is read in frame from base 1. V is shortened by 8 bases, J by 0 bases, and the region joining them spans 10 bases. CDR1 and CDR2 were assigned from the germline V gene as MNHEY and SVGAGI. Collaborating institutions collected whole blood in K2EDTA tubes following their own protocols. For TCRbeta analysis, collaborator samples were shipped as frozen whole blood, as isolated PBMCs, or as DNA extracted from either sample type. This sample was included in a study of blood T cell repertoires in COVID-19 (TCRdb year 2020). As for the study more broadly: The collaborator samples originated in the United States, Italy and Spain and spanned the acute and convalescent phases of COVID-19. The repertoires were made available in a free public database intended to serve as a resource for research on the immune response to SARS-CoV-2. The material from the prospective study consisted of cDNA or gDNA derived from T cells, B-cell-depleted T cells, or PBMCs. Deeply sampled blood TCRbeta repertoires from subjects exposed to, actively infected with, or recovered from COVID-19 were included in the dataset. Samples came from the ongoing ImmuneRACE study (first 160 participants) plus 1,254 subjects from 6 global collaborators. Where available, HLA class I and class II types were obtained from metadata supplied by the sample provider rather than from assay-based typing. The sample metadata nearly always contained a de-identified subject ID, COVID-19 status, age in years and sex. The investigation overall reported the following: The amount of clinical and demographic metadata varied by source and participant and was provided uncurated.

The sequence was collected from a man between 65 and 85 years old with acute or convalescent COVID-19. The sequencing input was peripheral blood. The sequence links TRBV6-5 to TRBJ1-1; tentative D gene TRBD1, with 6 bases matching. This receptor has the CDR3 CASSGTLNTEAFF. The bases are TGTGCCAGCTCCGGGACACTGAACACTGAAGCTTTCTTT.